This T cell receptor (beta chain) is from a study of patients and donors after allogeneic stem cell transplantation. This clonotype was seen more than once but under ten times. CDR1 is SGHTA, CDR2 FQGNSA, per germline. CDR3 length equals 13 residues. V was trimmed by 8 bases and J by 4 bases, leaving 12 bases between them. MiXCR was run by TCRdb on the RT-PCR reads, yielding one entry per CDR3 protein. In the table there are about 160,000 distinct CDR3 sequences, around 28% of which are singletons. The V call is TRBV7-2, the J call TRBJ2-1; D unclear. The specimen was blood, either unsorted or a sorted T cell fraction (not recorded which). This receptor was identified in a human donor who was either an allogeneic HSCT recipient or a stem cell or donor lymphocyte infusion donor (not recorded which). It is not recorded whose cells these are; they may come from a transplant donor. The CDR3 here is CASRSRSYNEQFF. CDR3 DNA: TGTGCCAGCCGGAGTCGGTCGTACAATGAGCAGTTCTTC.